This TCR beta chain was found in a study of T-cell memory formation after mild COVID-19. In germline, CDR1 is LNHDA, CDR2 SQIVND (reference sequence). The CDR3 is 13 residues long. Trimming took off 5 bases at V and 4 bases at J, with 9 bases between the two ends. With respect to this clonotype: What it recognizes is unknown.

5'RACE primed from the constant segment yielded TCR alpha and TCR beta cDNA libraries bearing sample barcodes and UMIs. TCRdb called the 5' RACE reads again in MiXCR, with one record for every CDR3 protein. The data contain 92,000 or so distinct CDR3 sequences, roughly 15% of them seen just once; the ten biggest clones take up under 45%. Findings of the study overall: Of the contracting clones, CD4+ ones lay mainly in CM and EM, and CD8+ ones in EMRA. SARS-CoV-2 specificity of second-wave clones peaking day 37 was unconfirmed.

Input material: PBMCs or a T cell subset sorted from them (not recorded which). This clonotype was obtained from a man aged 18 to 30 who had mild COVID-19 (a few samples of this study predate the infection). Cell type and time point are not known. V usage is TRBV19 and J usage is TRBJ2-1; D remains ambiguous. CDR3 amino acids: CASSPFLYNEQFF. The CDR3 DNA reads as TGTGCCAGTAGTCCTTTCCTTTACAATGAGCAGTTCTTC.